This entry lists 16 T cell receptor beta chains sequenced from one sample in a study of shared clonotypes between healthy human individuals. Here immunoSEQ multiplex PCR was the method, and the copy in TCRdb shows in-frame clones only, minus some. The sample carries about 2.1 million clones, 90% to 95% recorded once. Naive-designated CD8 cells lacked CD45RO, were positively enriched for CCR7, and omitted terminally differentiated effector memory CD45RA+ cells. Sequences were obtained from naive CD8+ T cells from PBMCs. The origin of the receptors is a man between 18 and 35 years old in good health. Some clones in this sample may be carry-over from other donors' samples.

This chain connects TRBV13 to TRBJ1-2; a weak D match, TRBD1 (6 bases). The CDR3 extends over 15 amino acids. From germline, CDR1 is PRHDT and CDR2 FYEKMQ (reference sequence). The V end lost 5 bases, the J end lost 0 bases, and 13 bases lay between the germline ends. The CDR3 loop reads CASSGRQVANYGYTF. DNA of the CDR3: TGTGCCAGCAGCGGCAGACAGGTAGCTAACTATGGCTACACCTTC.

V gene TRBV28 combines with J gene TRBJ1-5, with 10 bases lining up with TRBD1. Germline lookup yields CDR1 MDHEN and CDR2 SYDVKM. The CDR3 length is 19 residues. After removal of 3 bases from V and 4 bases from J, the junction contained 15 bases not matched to a gene. CDR3 nucleotides: TGTGCCAGCAGTTTCAGGCCCGGCCGGACAGGGGGTGTAAATCAGCCCCAGCATTTT. Amino acid sequence: CASSFRPGRTGGVNQPQHF.

This clone was found once. The chain recombines TRBV18 with TRBJ2-7; no clear D. The CDR3 consists of 13 residues. Deletions cut 1 base from V and 3 bases from J, with 7 bases between. Germline lookup yields CDR1 KGHSH and CDR2 LQKENI. CDR3 loop: CASSPREDYEQYF. In nucleotides, the CDR3 is TGTGCCAGCTCACCACGTGAGGACTACGAGCAGTACTTC.

Regarding this clone: This sample includes further DNA sequences coding for the same CDR3. This chain uses TRBV9 with TRBJ2-2, with a tentative D call TRBD2 (7 bases). Germline assignment: CDR1 SGDLS and CDR2 YYNGEE. The CDR3 runs 15 residues. Trimming stripped 5 bases from V and 4 bases from J, with 15 bases between. This chain's CDR3 is CASSPGGGGTGELFF. The DNA for the CDR3 is TGTGCCAGCAGTCCGGGGGGCGGCGGCACCGGGGAGCTGTTTTTT.

DNA for the CDR3: TGTGCCAGCAGTTACTCGGGGCCTAGCGGTGGAGGGGAGCAGTACTTC. It encodes CASSYSGPSGGGEQYF. The V call is TRBV6-5, the J call TRBJ2-7, with 7 bases that match TRBD2. The CDR3 has 16 amino acids. The trim removed 0 bases at V and 7 bases at J, leaving 12 bases unmatched. Germline V gene sequence: CDR1 MNHEY, CDR2 SVGAGI.

As to this clone: Other DNA sequences in this sample translate to the same CDR3. This rearrangement joins TRBV27 to TRBJ1-5; D gene ambiguous. Per germline, CDR1 MNHEY and CDR2 SMNVEV (reference sequence). V lost 2 bases, J lost 0 bases, and 5 bases lay in between. This CDR3 spans 14 amino acids. The CDR3 loop reads CASSLGYSNQPQHF. Written as DNA, the CDR3 is TGTGCCAGCAGTTTAGGGTATAGCAATCAGCCCCAGCATTTT.

Concerning this clone itself: Other DNA sequences of this sample code for an identical CDR3. This chain joins TRBV7-9 and TRBJ1-2; D perhaps matches TRBD1 (5 bases). This CDR3 contains 14 residues. CDR1 is SEHNR, CDR2 FQNEAQ, per germline (reference sequence). V was trimmed by 0 bases and J by 4 bases, leaving 9 bases between them. The CDR3 DNA sequence: TGTGCCAGCAGCTTAGCACCCGACAGCTATGGCTACACCTTC. Its protein is CASSLAPDSYGYTF.

This chain uses TRBV19 with TRBJ1-2, with TRBD1 matching over 7 bases. Losses at the gene ends were 5 bases for V and 6 bases for J; bases not matched to a gene: 12. CDR3 size: 15 residues. Germline V CDR1 and CDR2: LNHDA, SQIVND (reference sequence). The CDR3 sequence: CASSDGVDRTDGYTF. CDR3 coding DNA: TGTGCCAGTAGTGACGGGGTGGACAGGACGGATGGCTACACCTTC. The full variable domain, its missing parts supplied by reference TRBV19 and TRBJ1-2, is DGGITQSPKYLFRKEGQNVTLSCEQNLNHDAMYWYRQDPGQGLRLIYYSQIVNDFQKGDIAEGYSVSREKKESFPLTVTSAQKNPTAFYLCASSDGVDRTDGYTFGSGTRLTVV.

The J gene is TRBJ1-2, the V gene TRBV7-9; D unclear. CDR1 is SEHNR, CDR2 FQNEAQ, per germline (reference sequence). Trimming pared 1 base from V and 4 bases from J, leaving 13 bases between. The CDR3 extends over 15 amino acids. The CDR3 reads CASSLVPSWGYGYTF. CDR3 DNA sequence: TGTGCCAGCAGCTTAGTCCCCAGCTGGGGCTATGGCTACACCTTC.

The chain links TRBV27 to TRBJ2-7; 8 nucleotides agree with TRBD2. The CDR3 has 16 amino acids. J lost 5 bases, V lost 7 bases, and 16 bases had no gene match. From germline, CDR1 is MNHEY and CDR2 SMNVEV (reference sequence). The CDR3: CASIGLASGKPHEQYF. The CDR3 bases are TGTGCCAGCATTGGACTAGCCTCGGGGAAACCCCACGAGCAGTACTTC.

The gene calls are TRBV6-5 and TRBJ1-3; no clear D. CDR1 is MNHEY, CDR2 SVGAGI, per germline. This CDR3 comprises 15 residues. Trimming removed 2 bases from V and 3 bases from J, with 11 bases in between. CDR3 in amino acids: CASSYGSGGGNTIYF. The DNA of the CDR3 is TGTGCCAGCAGTTACGGGTCCGGCGGTGGAAACACCATATATTTT.

A few counts support this clone. The same CDR3 is also encoded by other DNA sequences in this sample. This chain connects TRBV19 to TRBJ1-1; D call uncertain. Germline-derived CDR1 and CDR2 are LNHDA and SQIVND (reference sequence). The CDR3 runs 10 residues. Trimming cost V 9 bases and J 3 bases, with 5 bases left between them. CDR3 in amino acids: CASRDTEAFF. The DNA for the CDR3 is TGTGCCAGCCGGGACACTGAAGCTTTCTTT. The full variable domain, rest sourced from reference TRBV19 and TRBJ1-1, is DGGITQSPKYLFRKEGQNVTLSCEQNLNHDAMYWYRQDPGQGLRLIYYSQIVNDFQKGDIAEGYSVSREKKESFPLTVTSAQKNPTAFYLCASRDTEAFFGQGTRLTVV.

The chain joins TRBV2 to TRBJ2-1; no definite D call. CDR3 length equals 16 residues. CDR1 and CDR2 from the germline V gene are SNHLY and FYNNEI. V was pared by 0 bases and J by 9 bases, with 18 bases between. DNA of the CDR3: TGTGCCAGCAGTGAAGCGGGAACAAAGGTCCAGGCTGAGCAGTTCTTC. As protein: CASSEAGTKVQAEQFF.

This chain joins TRBV28 and TRBJ2-1; D may be TRBD1 or TRBD2 (5 bases each). The V gene's germline CDR1 is MDHEN and CDR2 SYDVKM. Trimming shortened V by 5 bases and J by 0 bases, and 11 bases separated the two germline ends. CDR3 size: 15 residues. In nucleotides, the CDR3 is TGTGCCAGCAGTCGGGGACGCAGCTCCTACAATGAGCAGTTCTTC. This translates into CASSRGRSSYNEQFF.

V gene TRBV27 combines with J gene TRBJ1-2, with 7 bases identical to TRBD1. J gave up 3 bases and V 2 bases, and 3 bases lay outside the gene matches. This CDR3 is 14 amino acids long. Germline V lookup: CDR1 MNHEY, CDR2 SMNVEV (reference sequence). As DNA, the CDR3 is TGTGCCAGCAGTTTAACAGGGGAGGACTATGGCTACACCTTC. This encodes CASSLTGEDYGYTF.

The V and J genes are TRBV7-9 and TRBJ2-7; TRBD1 agrees at 7 bases. J gave up 3 bases and V 3 bases, and 5 bases lay outside the gene matches. The CDR3 runs to 14 residues. CDR1 SEHNR and CDR2 FQNEAQ come from the germline V gene (reference sequence). The CDR3 coding sequence is TGTGCCAGCAGCTTCCCCGGACAGGACTACGAGCAGTACTTC. This encodes CASSFPGQDYEQYF.